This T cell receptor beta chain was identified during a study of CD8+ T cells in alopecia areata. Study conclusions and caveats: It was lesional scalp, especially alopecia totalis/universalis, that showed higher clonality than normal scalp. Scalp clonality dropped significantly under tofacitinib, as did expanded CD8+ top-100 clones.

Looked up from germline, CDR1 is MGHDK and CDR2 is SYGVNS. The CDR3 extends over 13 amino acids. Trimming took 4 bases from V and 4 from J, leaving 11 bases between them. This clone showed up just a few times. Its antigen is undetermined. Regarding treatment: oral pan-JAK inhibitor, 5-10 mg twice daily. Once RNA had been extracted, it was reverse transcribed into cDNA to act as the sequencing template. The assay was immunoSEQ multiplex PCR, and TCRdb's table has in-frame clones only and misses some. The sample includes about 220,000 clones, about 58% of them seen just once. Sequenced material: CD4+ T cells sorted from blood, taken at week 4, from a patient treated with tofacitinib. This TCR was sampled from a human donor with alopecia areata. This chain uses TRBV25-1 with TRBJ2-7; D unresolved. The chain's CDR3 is CASSVAENYEQYF. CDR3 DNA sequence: TGTGCCAGCAGTGTAGCCGAAAATTACGAGCAGTACTTC.